Given below is one T cell receptor (beta chain) in context. Its antigen is still unknown. V gave up 0 bases and J gave up 5 bases, with 7 bases separating them. This CDR3 is 13 amino acids long. Each single cDNA molecule received a unique molecular identifier. Using its own MiXCR run on the 5' RACE reads, TCRdb lists one record per CDR3 protein. Among some 90,000 distinct CDR3 sequences, more than 12% were seen once, and the ten largest hold less than 6%. The source of the sample is a study of early T cells in non-severe SARS-CoV-2 infection. On the study more broadly: The input, bulk RNA from unsorted whole blood, was sequenced, and chains were unpaired. Study-wide points: VDJdb matches were skewed toward anti-spike CD8 T cell responses.

Sequencing was done on a sample of whole blood. This clonotype was obtained from an adult who was a healthcare worker with PCR-confirmed SARS-CoV-2 infection or an uninfected control (not recorded which). The V gene is TRBV12-3 or TRBV12-4, the J gene TRBJ2-5, with a possible D match to TRBD2 (5 bases). The CDR3 DNA reads TGTGCCAGCAGTTTAGCCCGCGGGGAGACCCAGTACTTC. Translated, it gives CASSLARGETQYF.